The text below deals with one T cell receptor (beta chain). Its antigen is undetermined. This specimen belongs to a study of CD8 T cell repertoires and HIV-1 epitope variants. Across the study: Each of Twenty-five Gag and Nef epitope peptides stimulated a separate culture. Control wells had CMV/EBV/flu peptides, negative Ebola AY9, or no peptide. Enriched T cells were co-cultured with equal autologous T cell-negative cells.

Repertoires were generated with immunoSEQ multiplex PCR, while TCRdb's copy carries only in-frame clones and drops some. The table shows about 5,000 clones, with around 59% occurring only once. The germline CDR1 and CDR2 sequences are MDHEN and SYDVKM. Trimming left V 1 base short and J 6 bases short, with 2 bases between. The CDR3 is made up of 11 amino acids. The sequence was collected from a male donor with HIV. Sequencing used cultured CD8+ T cells derived from PBMCs. This chain uses TRBV28 with TRBJ2-3; no definite D call. CDR3 DNA: TGTGCCAGCAGTTTATCGGATACGCAGTATTTT. As protein: CASSLSDTQYF.